Described below is a single T cell receptor beta chain sequence and its context. At one end the junction does not follow the germline gene, possibly because of a read error. This entry is derived from a study of Graves' ophthalmopathy and Graves' hyperthyroidism. Clinicians made diagnoses from clinical symptoms, serum thyroxine, TRAb, thyroid ultrasound and orbital computed tomography. Amplification from RNA transcripts yielded the TCR beta CDR3 regions. Investigators did first-round RT-PCR with HTBI primers, then second-round multiplex PCR. TCRdb reanalysed the multiplex PCR reads using MiXCR and keeps one entry per CDR3 protein. The repertoire consists of hundreds of thousands of distinct CDR3 sequences, with 40% occurring once and the leading ten covering 44%. This TCR was sampled from an adult man with Graves' ophthalmopathy. Sequencing used peripheral blood.

The CDR3 loop is CASTVAPDSFQETQYF. The CDR3 nucleotides read TGTGCCAGCACCGTAGCCCCGGACAGTTTCCAAGAGACCCAGTACTTC. The chain combines TRBV9 with TRBJ2-5; a weak D match, TRBD1 (6 bases). This CDR3 spans 16 amino acids. Germline CDR1 reads SGDLS; CDR2 reads YYNGEE.